A selection of T cell receptor beta chains follows, all from one sample in a study of T-cell reconstitution after alpha-beta-depleted transplantation in children. MiXCR, applied by TCRdb to the PCR reads, yields one record per CDR3 protein. Of a few hundred thousand distinct CDR3 sequences listed, 13% were seen once; the top ten hold about 4%. Sequenced here: PBMCs, sampled from the stem cell graft. These receptors were obtained from a human donor who donated a stem cell graft to a child with Fanconi anemia. Both conserved end residues are part of each CDR3. The D gene is left open where the match is weak. Clone size is shown for a subset of rows, as once, few, many or a class of expanded clone.

>TRBD2|few|TRBV3-1|TRBJ2-3
CASSQVTSGEYTDTQYF
TGTGCCAGCAGCCAAGTAACTAGCGGGGAATACACAGATACGCAGTATTTT
>.|.|TRBV20-1|TRBJ1-1
CSAHNFRDTPLRAFF
TGCAGTGCTCACAACTTCCGGGACACCCCGTTGAGGGCTTTCTTT
>TRBD1|.|TRBV28|TRBJ1-4
CATCGGGTGANEKLFF
TGTGCCACCTGCGGGGGGGGAACAGGGGCTAATGAAAAACTGTTTTTT
>.|.|TRBV10-3|TRBJ2-7
CAISPFTRRRNEQYF
TGTGCCATCAGCCCCTTTACTAGGAGAAGGAACGAGCAGTACTTC
>TRBD1|.|TRBV12-3/TRBV12-4|TRBJ2-3
CASSSAWTGSTDTQYF
TGTGCCAGCAGTTCCGCCTGGACAGGGAGCACAGATACGCAGTATTTT
>.|.|TRBV5-5|TRBJ1-1
CASSRGGGYMNTEAFF
TGTGCCAGCAGCCGCGGGGGCGGCTATATGAACACTGAAGCTTTCTTT
>.|.|TRBV29-1|TRBJ2-7
CSVGQAVSYEQYF
TGCAGCGTTGGGCAGGCGGTTTCCTACGAGCAGTACTTC
>TRBD1|many|TRBV29-1|TRBJ2-5
CSGAQGEETQYF
TGCAGCGGCGCTCAGGGGGAAGAGACCCAGTACTTC
>TRBD1|few|TRBV12-3/TRBV12-4|TRBJ1-1
CASRWAGGGFTEAFF
TGTGCCAGCAGGTGGGCAGGGGGCGGGTTCACTGAAGCTTTCTTT
>.|few|TRBV29-1|TRBJ1-2
CSVAGSYGYTF
TGCAGCGTCGCCGGGAGCTATGGCTACACCTTC
>.|.|TRBV12-3/TRBV12-4|TRBJ1-3
CASSPTRDGFSGNTIYF
TGTGCCAGCAGTCCTACTCGGGACGGTTTCTCTGGAAACACCATATATTTT
>.|few|TRBV5-1|TRBJ2-1
CASSFGAPASSYNEQFF
TGCGCCAGCAGCTTCGGGGCCCCGGCCAGCTCCTACAATGAGCAGTTCTTC
>.|.|TRBV3-1|TRBJ2-1
CASSQEAGNTYNEQFF
TGTGCCAGCAGCCAAGAAGCAGGGAATACCTACAATGAGCAGTTCTTC
>TRBD1|.|TRBV5-6|TRBJ1-1
CASSFRQGLDLGEAFF
TGTGCCAGCAGCTTTCGACAGGGATTAGATTTAGGTGAAGCTTTCTTT
>.|.|TRBV19|TRBJ2-1
CASSIRLAGQGRYNEQFF
TGTGCCAGTAGTATTCGGCTAGCGGGACAGGGTCGCTACAATGAGCAGTTCTTC
>TRBD2|few|TRBV15|TRBJ2-3
CATSRASGGLLDTQYF
TGTGCCACCAGCAGAGCTAGCGGGGGCTTATTAGATACGCAGTATTTT
>TRBD1|.|TRBV29-1|TRBJ1-1
CSAWDRDTEAFF
TGCAGCGCTTGGGACAGGGACACTGAAGCTTTCTTT
>TRBD1|many|TRBV7-2|TRBJ1-2
CASSVTGGAGSHYGYTF
TGTGCCAGCAGCGTAACAGGGGGCGCGGGGAGTCACTATGGCTACACCTTC
>.|.|TRBV3-1|TRBJ2-2
CASSQEEIATGELFF
TGTGCCAGCAGCCAAGAGGAGATAGCGACCGGGGAGCTGTTTTTT
>.|.|TRBV2|TRBJ1-5
CASNAEYNQPQHF
TGTGCCAGCAACGCAGAGTATAATCAGCCCCAGCATTTT
>.|.|TRBV29-1|TRBJ2-5
CSVGVGPETQYF
TGCAGCGTTGGAGTTGGACCAGAGACCCAGTACTTC
>.|.|TRBV7-2|TRBJ2-7
CASSLRGDRAYEQYF
TGTGCCAGCAGCTTAAGGGGGGACCGGGCGTACGAGCAGTACTTC
>TRBD1|many|TRBV5-6|TRBJ2-1
CASSSSGTGVLF
TGTGCCAGCAGCTCCTCCGGGACAGGGGTTCTCTTC
>.|.|TRBV27|TRBJ2-1
CASSLSWVRQQIDNEQFF
TGTGCCAGCAGTTTATCTTGGGTACGACAGCAAATTGACAATGAGCAGTTCTTC
>TRBD2|.|TRBV11-1|TRBJ2-1
CASSSGLAGVPSSYNEQFF
TGTGCCAGCAGCTCGGGACTAGCGGGGGTGCCCAGCTCCTACAATGAGCAGTTCTTC
>.|.|TRBV5-5|TRBJ2-5
CASSPGHQYQDTQYF
TGTGCCAGTTCACCGGGACACCAGTACCAAGACACCCAGTACTTC
>.|many|TRBV3-1|TRBJ2-3
CASSQLGADTQYF
TGTGCCAGCAGCCAACTCGGGGCAGATACGCAGTATTTT
>.|many|TRBV6-6|TRBJ2-7
CASSYPPGEQYF
TGTGCCAGCAGTTACCCCCCAGGCGAGCAGTACTTC
>.|few|TRBV20-1|TRBJ2-3
CSARLISNTDTQYF
TGCAGTGCAAGACTCATTTCTAACACAGATACGCAGTATTTT
>.|.|TRBV5-1|TRBJ1-3
CASSLEGDLNTIYF
TGCGCCAGCAGCTTGGAGGGGGACCTAAACACCATATATTTT
>TRBD2|few|TRBV7-9|TRBJ2-3
CASSPGTTITDTQYF
TGTGCCAGCAGCCCTGGGACTACCATCACAGATACGCAGTATTTT
>.|.|TRBV6-5|TRBJ1-2
CASSYSPGNPNFKGGYTF
TGTGCCAGCAGTTACAGTCCCGGAAATCCAAACTTTAAAGGAGGCTACACCTTC
>.|many|TRBV20-1|TRBJ2-5
CSAPGTPQEETQYF
TGCAGTGCTCCCGGGACTCCCCAAGAAGAGACCCAGTACTTC
>.|few|TRBV19|TRBJ1-2
CASIDEESYTF
TGTGCCAGTATCGACGAGGAGAGCTACACCTTC
>TRBD1|many|TRBV24-1|TRBJ1-1
CATPPSGTGATEAFF
TGTGCCACCCCCCCTTCCGGGACAGGGGCCACTGAAGCTTTCTTT
>TRBD1|.|TRBV7-8|TRBJ1-1
CASRLQGVGYTEAFF
TGTGCCAGCAGGTTACAGGGGGTTGGGTACACTGAAGCTTTCTTT
>TRBD1|many|TRBV5-1|TRBJ2-2
CASSLRPSGQGTGELFF
TGCGCCAGCAGCCTCAGACCGTCGGGACAGGGGACCGGGGAGCTGTTTTTT
>.|many|TRBV2|TRBJ2-2
CASSDGSGEIDGELFF
TGTGCCAGCAGTGATGGTTCAGGGGAAATTGACGGGGAGCTGTTTTTT
>.|few|TRBV20-1|TRBJ2-1
CSARGQGGTNEQFF
TGCAGTGCTAGGGGGCAGGGGGGTACGAATGAGCAGTTCTTC
>.|.|TRBV6-5|TRBJ1-1
CASSYSGPRAEAFF
TGTGCCAGCAGTTACTCGGGCCCGAGGGCTGAAGCTTTCTTT
>TRBD1|many|TRBV12-3/TRBV12-4|TRBJ2-1
CASSRGQGLYNEQFF
TGTGCCAGCAGCAGGGGACAGGGGCTCTACAATGAGCAGTTCTTC
>TRBD1|.|TRBV29-1|TRBJ1-1
CSVTGGDSWLNTEAFF
TGCAGCGTAACAGGGGGTGACTCTTGGTTGAACACTGAAGCTTTCTTT
>.|few|TRBV7-2|TRBJ2-1
CASSGAEGLLRNEQFF
TGTGCCAGCAGTGGGGCGGAGGGCTTATTACGCAATGAGCAGTTCTTC
>.|many|TRBV20-1|TRBJ2-1
CSASRDGREQFF
TGCAGTGCTAGCCGGGACGGACGTGAGCAGTTCTTC
>TRBD1|.|TRBV3-1|TRBJ2-2
CATSPGTGRSNTGELFF
TGTGCCACCTCCCCCGGGACAGGCCGATCGAACACCGGGGAGCTGTTTTTT
>TRBD2|few|TRBV10-3|TRBJ2-3
CAISQSERGATYF
TGTGCCATCAGTCAAAGTGAGCGGGGGGCCACGTATTTT